This TCR beta chain was recorded in a study of regulatory T cells in long-lasting Graves disease. V lost 0 bases and J lost 1, with 6 bases in between. The CDR3 sequence is 14 residues long. Per germline, CDR1 DFQATT and CDR2 SNEGSKA (reference sequence). This clonotype was seen many times. The antigen remains unidentified. The time point here: newly diagnosed GD, antithyroid drugs for less than 3 months. The TCR library was made from RNA extracted from PBMCs. Graves' disease diagnosis used American Thyroid Association guidelines. Arm-PCR of CDR3 regions and iRepertoire HTBI primers were used to build TCR beta libraries. TCRdb fed the multiplex PCR reads into MiXCR, producing one record per CDR3 protein. The sample carries approximately 400,000 distinct CDR3 sequences, roughly 10% recorded once. Points from the study as a whole: Sharing of public clonotypes was greater in persistent patients (about 3,000) than in new patients (approximately 940). Newly diagnosed disease favored TRBV20-1 and TRBJ2-1 over persistent disease.

This sample was also put to use in a study of T cells in Graves' hyperthyroidism and ophthalmopathy.

This sequence was found in a woman younger than 30 with Graves disease. The sequencing here drew on peripheral blood mononuclear cells (PBMCs), taken at new diagnosis, from a patient treated with antithyroid drugs. This rearrangement joins TRBV20-1 to TRBJ1-4; D not certain. The CDR3 region is CSAREGLTNEKLFF. DNA of the CDR3: TGCAGTGCTAGAGAAGGGTTAACTAATGAAAAACTGTTTTTT.